The 32 T cell receptor beta chains reported below all come from one sample, sequenced in a study of blood T cell repertoires in COVID-19. TCRdb's copy holds only in-frame clones and misses some; the assay was immunoSEQ multiplex PCR. The repertoire holds approximately 100,000 clones, with 85% as singletons. The specimen sequenced was peripheral blood. The receptor set was obtained from a woman aged 65 to 85 with active or convalescent COVID-19.

This clone was counted a single time. The gene calls are TRBV10-1 and TRBJ1-6; 10 bases match TRBD1. The CDR3 is 19 residues long. CDR1 WNHNN and CDR2 SYGVQD come from the germline V gene (reference sequence). V lost 4 bases and J lost 1; bases outside the gene matches: 10. CDR3 sequence reads: CASSVSGTGVRSYNSPLHF. The CDR3 DNA reads TGCGCCAGCAGTGTCTCCGGGACAGGGGTAAGGTCCTATAATTCACCCCTCCACTTT.

CDR3 nucleotide sequence: TGTGCCAGCAGCTTAACGGCGGGAACAGTTACAGATACGCAGTATTTT. Amino acids: CASSLTAGTVTDTQYF. The chain combines TRBV11-3 with TRBJ2-3, with a weak D call TRBD2 (6 bases). Germline CDR1 SGHNT, CDR2 YENEEA. The CDR3 is made up of 16 amino acids. Trimming removed 2 bases at V and 3 bases at J, with 15 bases between.

The CDR3 reads CASIPGQARQNYGYTF. The CDR3, as DNA: TGTGCCAGCATCCCGGGACAGGCACGACAAAACTATGGCTACACCTTC. The chain employs TRBV7-2 and TRBJ1-2; TRBD1 matches at 8 bases. Per the germline V gene, CDR1 is SGHTA and CDR2 is FQGNSA. V trimming: 7 bases; J trimming: 2 bases; junction bases outside the gene matches: 12. The CDR3 loop spans 16 amino acids.

Here the CDR3 DNA reads TGTGCCAGCAGCCAAGTCCTTCCCGGGGAGCTGTTTTTT. It codes for CASSQVLPGELFF. This chain joins TRBV3-1 (or the pseudogene TRBV3-2) and TRBJ2-2; D call uncertain. With 1 base removed from V and 6 bases from J, the gap between germline ends came to 6 bases. The CDR3 covers 13 residues. Germline V gene sequence: CDR1 LGHDT, CDR2 YNNKEL (reference sequence).

The rearrangement links TRBV3-1 (or the pseudogene TRBV3-2) to TRBJ1-4; D is unresolved. The CDR3 is 14 amino acids. With 5 bases removed from V and 0 bases from J, the gap between germline ends came to 7 bases. The germline gives CDR1 LGHDT, CDR2 YNNKEL (reference sequence). CDR3 sequence reads: CASSSFATNEKLFF. Written as DNA, the CDR3 is TGTGCCAGCAGCTCGTTTGCAACTAATGAAAAACTGTTTTTT.

The chain links TRBV7-3 to TRBJ2-3, with TRBD1 matching 7 bases. V shed 1 base, J shed 0 bases, and the junction held 4 bases outside the gene matches. Per the germline V gene, CDR1 is SGHTA and CDR2 is FQGTGA. The CDR3 consists of 16 residues. The CDR3 is CASSLSSGQSTDTQYF. Here the CDR3 DNA reads TGTGCCAGCAGCTTAAGCTCGGGACAGAGCACAGATACGCAGTATTTT.

The chain has TRBV9 and TRBJ1-4; TRBD1 matches 8 bases. This CDR3 has 14 residues. With 4 bases clipped from V and 4 bases from J, the junction kept 3 bases outside the gene matches. CDR1 SGDLS and CDR2 YYNGEE come from the germline V gene. The CDR3 protein is CASSYGQGNEKLFF. The DNA of the CDR3 is TGTGCCAGCAGCTATGGACAGGGTAATGAAAAACTGTTTTTT.

J is TRBJ1-1 and V is TRBV3-1 (or the pseudogene TRBV3-2); D remains ambiguous. CDR3 length equals 12 residues. V lost 6 bases, J lost 3 bases, and 8 bases lay in between. The germline V gene encodes CDR1 LGHDT and CDR2 YNNKEL (reference sequence). Here the CDR3 DNA reads TGTGCCAGCAGGAACGGTGACACTGAAGCTTTCTTT. The encoded protein is CASRNGDTEAFF.

About this clone itself: The same CDR3 also results from other DNA sequences found in this sample. The chain uses TRBV7-2 and TRBJ1-2, with 8 nucleotides matching TRBD1. The CDR3 is 14 amino acids. Germline trimming cut 4 bases from V and 3 bases from J; bases unmatched to any gene: 4. Per the germline V gene, CDR1 is SGHTA and CDR2 is FQGNSA. The CDR3 is CASSSDRDDYGYTF. CDR3 in DNA: TGTGCCAGCAGCTCGGACAGGGATGACTATGGCTACACCTTC. The variable domain in full, with the rest retrieved from reference TRBV7-2 and TRBJ1-2, is GAGVSQSPSNKVTEKGKDVELRCDPISGHTALYWYRQSLGQGLEFLIYFQGNSAPDKSGLPSDRFSAERTGGSVSTLTIQRTQQEDSAVYLCASSSDRDDYGYTFGSGTRLTVV.

This clone was seen a few times. The gene calls are TRBV19 and TRBJ1-4; possible D gene TRBD1, 6 bases. This CDR3 spans 14 amino acids. V was shortened by 3 bases and J by 11 bases, with 16 bases between the two germline ends. Germline CDR1 is LNHDA and CDR2 is SQIVND (reference sequence). The chain's CDR3 is CASSIQQGRGKLFF. In DNA, the CDR3 is TGTGCCAGTAGTATTCAACAGGGACGAGGTAAACTGTTTTTT.

This clone was recorded a few times. This chain links TRBV24-1 with TRBJ2-2; 9 nucleotides match TRBD2. This CDR3 spans 13 amino acids. CDR1 and CDR2 (germline): KGHDR, SFDVKD. J was trimmed by 5 bases and V by 9 bases; bases with no gene match: 3. The CDR3 sequence is CATGSGRTGELFF. CDR3 sequence (DNA): TGTGCCACCGGAAGCGGGAGGACCGGGGAGCTGTTTTTT.

The chain uses TRBV30 and TRBJ2-1; TRBD1 matches at 7 bases. Germline CDR1 and CDR2: GTSNPN and SVGIG (reference sequence). V shed 0 bases and J 7 bases; nucleotides not matched to a gene: 0. This CDR3 contains 12 residues. The CDR3 nucleotides read TGTGCCTGGAGTGTACAGGGGAATGAGCAGTTCTTC. It specifies CAWSVQGNEQFF. Drawing the rest from reference TRBV30 and TRBJ2-1, the complete variable domain is SQTIHQWPATLVQPVGSPLSLECTVEGTSNPNLYWYRQAAGRGLQLLFYSVGIGQISSEVPQNLSASRPQDRQFILSSKKLLLSDSGFYLCAWSVQGNEQFFGPGTRLTVL.

The chain joins TRBV19 to TRBJ2-7; 7 bases fit TRBD1. CDR1 is LNHDA, CDR2 SQIVND, per germline (reference sequence). V trimming: 3 bases; J trimming: 2 bases; junction bases outside the gene matches: 1. CDR3 size: 13 residues. CDR3 coding DNA: TGTGCCAGTAGTATTGGGACAGCCTACGAGCAGTACTTC. Protein product: CASSIGTAYEQYF.

The chain has TRBV5-5 and TRBJ1-4; a weak D match, TRBD1 (5 bases). Germline V CDR1 and CDR2: SGHKS, YYEKEE (reference sequence). V gave up 0 bases and J gave up 7 bases, with 10 bases separating them. CDR3 size: 14 residues. The CDR3 DNA sequence: TGTGCCAGCAGCTTGGCGGGGGGACGTGAAAAACTGTTTTTT. As protein: CASSLAGGREKLFF. The full variable domain, its missing parts supplied by reference TRBV5-5 and TRBJ1-4, is DAGVTQSPTHLIKTRGQQVTLRCSPISGHKSVSWYQQVLGQGPQFIFQYYEKEERGRGNFPDRFSARQFPNYSSELNVNALLLGDSALYLCASSLAGGREKLFFGSGTQLSVL.

This rearrangement joins TRBV18 to TRBJ2-2; 14 bases line up with TRBD2. The ends lost 3 bases at V and 0 bases at J; junction bases unmatched: 0. Germline lookup yields CDR1 KGHSH and CDR2 LQKENI. The CDR3 is made up of 17 amino acids. The CDR3 protein is CASSPTSGRANTGELFF. Written as DNA, the CDR3 is TGTGCCAGCTCACCGACTAGCGGGAGGGCGAACACCGGGGAGCTGTTTTTT.

The CDR3 coding sequence is TGCAGCGTTGATGGTAGCGGGGGGGAAGAGACCCAGTACTTC. It encodes CSVDGSGGEETQYF. The V gene is TRBV29-1, the J gene TRBJ2-5, with TRBD2 matching over 11 bases. The length of the CDR3 is 14 residues. Germline CDR1 is SQVTM and CDR2 is ANQGSEA. Trimming removed 3 bases from V and 3 bases from J; junction bases left unmatched: 3. Together with reference TRBV29-1 and TRBJ2-5, the CDR3 gives the full variable domain: SAVISQKPSRDICQRGTSLTIQCQVDSQVTMMFWYRQQPGQSLTLIATANQGSEATYESGFVIDKFPISRPNLTFSTLTVSNMSPEDSSIYLCSVDGSGGEETQYFGPGTRLLVL.

This chain connects TRBV4-3 to TRBJ1-2; D may be TRBD1 (6 bases). The germline CDR1 and CDR2 sequences are LGHNA and YSLEER. V was clipped by 0 bases and J by 7 bases, with 15 bases between them. The CDR3 is made up of 15 amino acids. The CDR3 here is CASSQDWQGIVGYTF. The CDR3 region has the DNA TGCGCCAGCAGCCAAGATTGGCAGGGGATTGTTGGCTACACCTTC.

In regard to this clone: One end of the junction varies from germline; a read error may be responsible. This rearrangement joins TRBV7-7 to TRBJ2-2; possible D gene TRBD2, 6 bases. The CDR3 spans 14 residues. CDR1 is SSHAT, CDR2 FNYEAQ, per germline (reference sequence). The CDR3 sequence: CASSPAGRTGELFF. The CDR3 bases are TGTGCTAGCAGCCCCGCGGGGCGAACCGGGGAGCTGTTTTTT.

V usage is TRBV7-9 and J usage is TRBJ2-1, with 8 bases that match TRBD2. The V and J ends lost 0 bases and 5 bases, in that order; junction bases with no gene match: 0. Germline V lookup: CDR1 SEHNR, CDR2 FQNEAQ (reference sequence). CDR3 length: 14 amino acids. The CDR3 DNA reads as TGTGCCAGCAGCTTAGCACTAGCGGACAATGAGCAGTTCTTC. Translated, it gives CASSLALADNEQFF.

By frequency in the sample, this clone is medium-sized. The J gene is TRBJ2-7, the V gene TRBV7-9; D remains ambiguous. This CDR3 comprises 13 residues. Germline V gene lookup returns CDR1 SEHNR and CDR2 FQNEAQ (reference sequence). Trimming removed 5 bases at V and 2 bases at J, with 10 bases between. CDR3 sequence (DNA): TGTGCCAGCAGCCGTAACACCCCCTACGAGCAGTACTTC. Translation: CASSRNTPYEQYF.

The chain joins TRBV9 to TRBJ1-2; D is uncertain. The CDR3 has 13 residues. Germline loops: CDR1 SGDLS, CDR2 YYNGEE. V lost 4 bases to trimming and J lost 0 bases, with 7 bases between them. The CDR3 region is CASSPTSNYGYTF. The CDR3 coding sequence is TGTGCCAGCAGCCCGACATCTAACTATGGCTACACCTTC.

This chain joins TRBV2 and TRBJ2-2, with a possible D match to TRBD1 (6 bases). Germline assignment: CDR1 SNHLY and CDR2 FYNNEI. The V and J ends lost 6 bases and 0 bases respectively, with 8 bases between them. The CDR3 is 14 amino acids. CDR3 sequence (DNA): TGTGCCAGCAGACAGGGTTCGAACACCGGGGAGCTGTTTTTT. This codes for CASRQGSNTGELFF.

CDR3 nucleotides: TGTGCCAGCAGGAGGGGGCAGGGGTCCGGGGAGCTGTTTTTT. Its translation is CASRRGQGSGELFF. The J gene is TRBJ2-2, the V gene TRBV9; 7 bases are a match to TRBD1. CDR3 length: 14 residues. From germline, CDR1 is SGDLS and CDR2 YYNGEE. Trimming cost V 5 bases and J 6 bases; bases outside gene matches: 7. Full variable domain (missing parts from reference TRBV9 and TRBJ2-2): DSGVTQTPKHLITATGQRVTLRCSPRSGDLSVYWYQQSLDQGLQFLIQYYNGEERAKGNILERFSAQQFPDLHSELNLSSLELGDSALYFCASRRGQGSGELFFGEGSRLTVL.

This chain uses TRBV6-2 or TRBV6-3 with TRBJ2-4; possibly TRBD1 for D (5 bases). Trimming took off 0 bases at V and 6 bases at J, with 12 bases between the two ends. The CDR3 runs 15 residues. Germline CDR1 is MNHEY and CDR2 is SVGEGT. The CDR3 here is CASSYSRQGGNIQYF. CDR3 in DNA: TGTGCCAGCAGTTACTCTCGGCAGGGCGGAAACATTCAGTACTTC.

The V gene is TRBV18, the J gene TRBJ2-7; a weak D match, TRBD1 (5 bases). The length of the CDR3 is 13 residues. Trimming left V 1 base short and J 5 bases short, with 9 bases between. Per germline, CDR1 KGHSH and CDR2 LQKENI. The CDR3 here is CASSPLIRDEQYF. The DNA for the CDR3 is TGTGCCAGCTCACCACTTATCAGGGACGAGCAGTACTTC.

The chain is built from TRBV19 and TRBJ1-4; D is possibly TRBD1 (5 bases). The CDR3 is 13 amino acids. Per the germline V gene, CDR1 is LNHDA and CDR2 is SQIVND (reference sequence). V lost 5 bases, J lost 11 bases, and 15 bases lay in between. CDR3 protein: CASSLTGTPKLFF. In nucleotides, the CDR3 is TGTGCCAGTAGTTTGACCGGGACTCCGAAACTGTTTTTT.

This clone was detected only once. The chain has TRBV28 and TRBJ2-4, with TRBD2 identical over 13 bases. The germline CDR1 and CDR2 sequences are MDHEN and SYDVKM. CDR3 length equals 16 residues. V lost 6 bases to trimming and J lost 3 bases; unmatched junction nucleotides: 5. The CDR3 nucleotides are TGTGCCAGCAGCATCGGGACTAGCGGGGTCAAAAACATTCAGTACTTC. Its translation is CASSIGTSGVKNIQYF.

V gene TRBV19 combines with J gene TRBJ2-1; 10 positions agree with TRBD2. This CDR3 contains 15 residues. Losses at the gene ends were 2 bases for V and 4 bases for J; bases not matched to a gene: 2. Germline values: CDR1 LNHDA, CDR2 SQIVND (reference sequence). As DNA, the CDR3 is TGTGCCAGTAGTATACAAGCGGGAGGGTACAATGAGCAGTTCTTC. It specifies CASSIQAGGYNEQFF.

J is TRBJ2-3 and V is TRBV19; a weak D match, TRBD1 (7 bases). The germline V gene has CDR1 LNHDA and CDR2 SQIVND (reference sequence). CDR3 length equals 14 residues. The V end was cut by 5 bases, the J end by 3 bases, with 12 bases between. The CDR3 protein is CASSGPGGTDTQYF. The DNA for the CDR3 is TGTGCCAGTAGTGGTCCAGGGGGGACAGATACGCAGTATTTT.

V gene TRBV7-2 combines with J gene TRBJ1-2, with D unresolved. Germline CDR1 is SGHTA and CDR2 is FQGNSA. V lost 5 bases and J lost 8, with 18 bases in between. The CDR3 covers 14 residues. The CDR3 is CASSDPWAGSGYTF. The CDR3 DNA follows: TGTGCCAGCAGCGACCCCTGGGCGGGTTCCGGCTACACCTTC.

V and J are TRBV30 and TRBJ1-3; a weak D match, TRBD1 (5 bases). Germline V CDR1 and CDR2: GTSNPN, SVGIG (reference sequence). Deletions cut 0 bases from V and 7 bases from J, with 7 bases between. This CDR3 is built from 12 residues. The CDR3 nucleotides are TGTGCCTGGAGTGTACAGGTCAACACCATATATTTT. It codes for CAWSVQVNTIYF.

The chain is built from TRBV19 and TRBJ2-2; a possible D gene is TRBD2 (6 bases). V lost 3 bases and J 5 bases, leaving 13 bases between the germline ends. CDR3 length: 15 residues. Per the germline V gene, CDR1 is LNHDA and CDR2 is SQIVND (reference sequence). This chain's CDR3 is CASSIWGEVTGELFF. The CDR3 region has the DNA TGTGCCAGTAGTATTTGGGGGGAAGTAACCGGGGAGCTGTTTTTT.